The sequence of this T cell receptor beta chain was determined in a study of T cells in Graves' hyperthyroidism and ophthalmopathy. Study information: At the time of initial diagnosis and before any treatment, peripheral blood was collected.

This clonotype was picked up many times. No antigen is known for it. Subjects with ophthalmopathy showed a Clinical Activity Score no lower than 3, a NOSPECS grade no lower than 4, and a duration shorter than 3 months. RNA transcripts yielded amplified TCR beta CDR3 regions. With the HTBI primer set, the TCR CDR3 went through a first round of RT-PCR. MiXCR was run by TCRdb on the multiplex PCR reads, yielding one entry per CDR3 protein. The sample shows about 400,000 distinct CDR3 sequences, around 15% of them seen only once. Study observations and caveats: The model made its ophthalmopathy prediction, and onset followed a median approximately 7 months later.

Germline CDR1 LGHNT, CDR2 FRNRAP. The CDR3 sequence is 13 residues long. Between the trimmed V and J ends, which lost 4 bases and 4 bases, there was a span of 8 bases. The gene calls are TRBV12-5 and TRBJ1-5, with D unresolved. The sample was blood. The receptor was derived from a woman between 25 and 40 years old with Graves' ophthalmopathy. DNA of the CDR3: TGTGCTAGTGGTTCCCCCCTTAATCAGCCCCAGCATTTT. This gives the protein CASGSPLNQPQHF.